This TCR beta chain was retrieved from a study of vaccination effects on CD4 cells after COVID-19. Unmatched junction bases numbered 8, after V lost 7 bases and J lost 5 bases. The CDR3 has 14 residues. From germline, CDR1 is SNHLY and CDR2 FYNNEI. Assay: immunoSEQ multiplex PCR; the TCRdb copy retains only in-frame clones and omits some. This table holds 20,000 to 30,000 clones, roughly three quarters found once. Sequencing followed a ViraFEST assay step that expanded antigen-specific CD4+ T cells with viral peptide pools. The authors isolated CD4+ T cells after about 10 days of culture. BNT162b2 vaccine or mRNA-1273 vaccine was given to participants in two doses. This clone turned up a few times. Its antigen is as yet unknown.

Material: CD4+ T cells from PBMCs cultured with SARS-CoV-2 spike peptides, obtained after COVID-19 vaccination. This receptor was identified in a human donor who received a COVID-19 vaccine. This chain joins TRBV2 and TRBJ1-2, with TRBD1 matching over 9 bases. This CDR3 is CASNDRGLPYGYTF. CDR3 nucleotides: TGTGCCAGCAACGACAGGGGGTTACCGTATGGCTACACCTTC.